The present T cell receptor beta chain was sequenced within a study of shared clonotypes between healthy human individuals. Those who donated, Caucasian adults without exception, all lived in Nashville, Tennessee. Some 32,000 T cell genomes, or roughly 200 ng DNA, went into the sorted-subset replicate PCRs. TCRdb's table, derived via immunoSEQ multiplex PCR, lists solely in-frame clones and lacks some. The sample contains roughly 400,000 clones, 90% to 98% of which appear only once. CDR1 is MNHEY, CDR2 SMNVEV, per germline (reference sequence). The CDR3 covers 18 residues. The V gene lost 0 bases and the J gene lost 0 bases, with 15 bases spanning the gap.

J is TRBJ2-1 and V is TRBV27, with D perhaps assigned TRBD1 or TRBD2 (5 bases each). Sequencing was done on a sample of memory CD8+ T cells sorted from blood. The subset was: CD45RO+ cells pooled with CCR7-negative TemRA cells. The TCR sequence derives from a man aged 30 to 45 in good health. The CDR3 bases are TGTGCCAGCAGTTTATCGGGGCTAGCTTGGAGCTCCTACAATGAGCAGTTCTTC. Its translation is CASSLSGLAWSSYNEQFF.